These 28 T cell receptor beta chains originate from one sample sequenced in a study of shared clonotypes between healthy human individuals. Sequencing was performed with immunoSEQ multiplex PCR; in TCRdb, only in-frame clones are kept and a portion is missing. Among about 520,000 clones listed, approximately 78% were seen once. Sequenced input: PBMCs. The receptors were sampled from a woman in her thirties or forties in good health. Some clones in this sample may be carry-over from other donors' samples.

The chain links TRBV30 to TRBJ2-6; tentatively, D is TRBD2 (5 bases). The CDR3 is 15 residues long. CDR1 and CDR2 from the germline V gene are GTSNPN and SVGIG (reference sequence). Trimming stripped 0 bases from V and 1 base from J, with 7 bases between. This chain's CDR3 is CAWSVRGSGANVLTF. Here the CDR3 DNA reads TGTGCCTGGAGTGTTCGGGGATCTGGGGCCAACGTCCTGACTTTC.

The count of this clone is one. This rearrangement joins TRBV20-1 to TRBJ2-5, with D unresolved. The germline V gene encodes CDR1 DFQATT and CDR2 SNEGSKA (reference sequence). Between the trimmed V and J ends, which lost 7 bases and 0 bases, there was a span of 6 bases. The CDR3 extends over 11 amino acids. The CDR3 reads CSGKYQETQYF. For the CDR3, the DNA is TGCAGTGGGAAGTACCAAGAGACCCAGTACTTC.

Of note for this clone: The junction departs from germline at one end; a sequencing error may be responsible. The rearrangement links TRBV7-2 to TRBJ2-2; D is ambiguous. The CDR3 contains 13 residues. The germline gives CDR1 SGHTA, CDR2 FQGNSA. For the CDR3, the DNA is TGTGCCAACAGCCCCTGGGGCACCGGGGAGCTGTTTTTT. This codes for CANSPWGTGELFF. Full variable domain (remainder filled in from reference TRBV7-2 and TRBJ2-2): GAGVSQSPSNKVTEKGKDVELRCDPISGHTALYWYRQSLGQGLEFLIYFQGNSAPDKSGLPSDRFSAERTGGSVSTLTIQRTQQEDSAVYLCANSPWGTGELFFGEGSRLTVL.

The V gene is TRBV19, the J gene TRBJ2-4; D gene ambiguous. The CDR3 has 13 amino acids. V gave up 0 bases and J gave up 4 bases, with 4 bases separating them. The germline gives CDR1 LNHDA, CDR2 SQIVND (reference sequence). Written as DNA, the CDR3 is TGTGCCAGTAGTATAGATGGGAAAAACATTCAGTACTTC. Its translation is CASSIDGKNIQYF.

The chain is built from TRBV7-9 and TRBJ2-7; D gene ambiguous. This CDR3 has 13 amino acids. Germline CDR1 and CDR2: SEHNR and FQNEAQ (reference sequence). With 2 bases removed from V and 7 bases from J, the gap between germline ends came to 12 bases. In nucleotides, the CDR3 is TGTGCCAGCAGCTTAAGACAATCCCTGGAGCAGTACTTC. Protein: CASSLRQSLEQYF.

DNA for the CDR3: TGTGCCAGCAGCGCAACCCCTTTAGGGGCCGAAGAGACCCAGTACTTC. This translates into CASSATPLGAEETQYF. The rearrangement uses TRBV9 and TRBJ2-5; a weak D match, TRBD1 (5 bases). The CDR3 has 16 amino acids. The germline V gene encodes CDR1 SGDLS and CDR2 YYNGEE. Trimming stripped 3 bases from V and 3 bases from J, with 18 bases between.

A few counts support this clone. The genes are TRBV5-1 and TRBJ2-1; TRBD1 matches 11 bases. CDR3 length equals 16 residues. The ends lost 4 bases at V and 4 bases at J; junction bases unmatched: 7. Germline loops: CDR1 SGHRS, CDR2 YFSETQ. The CDR3 DNA reads as TGCGCCAGCAGCGAAGCCGGGACAGGGGGTTACAATGAGCAGTTCTTC. Translation gives CASSEAGTGGYNEQFF.

This clone was detected once. This chain connects TRBV28 to TRBJ2-3, with 7 bases aligning to TRBD1. The V gene's germline CDR1 is MDHEN and CDR2 SYDVKM. The CDR3 totals 15 residues. Trimming cost V 4 bases and J 9 bases; bases outside gene matches: 13. Here the CDR3 reads CASSSDRQGSGTQYF. Here the CDR3 DNA reads TGTGCCAGCAGTTCCGATCGACAGGGTTCAGGAACGCAGTATTTT.

This sequence joins TRBV11-2 and TRBJ2-5; weak D call: TRBD1 (7 bases). Germline V gene lookup returns CDR1 SGHAT and CDR2 FQNNGV. Trimming took 4 bases from V and 1 from J, leaving 13 bases between them. The length of the CDR3 is 15 residues. Here the CDR3 DNA reads TGTGCCAGCAGCTCTGGAGGGACAGCCCAAGAGACCCAGTACTTC. Translating it yields CASSSGGTAQETQYF.

The chain has TRBV2 and TRBJ2-1; 7 positions match TRBD2. Germline CDR1 and CDR2: SNHLY and FYNNEI. V dropped 3 bases and J dropped 8; count of bases not matched to a gene: 7. This CDR3 spans 14 amino acids. The CDR3: CASSEWEGPHEQFF. The CDR3 nucleotides are TGTGCCAGCAGTGAGTGGGAGGGCCCCCATGAGCAGTTCTTC.

The J gene is TRBJ2-7, the V gene TRBV4-1; 8 nucleotides agree with TRBD1. V gave up 5 bases and J gave up 3 bases; unmatched junction bases: 9. Germline CDR1 and CDR2: MGHRA and YSYEKL. This CDR3 region has 15 residues. The CDR3 spells CASSESDRVVYEQYF. CDR3 nucleotide sequence: TGCGCCAGCAGCGAGTCGGACAGGGTGGTCTACGAGCAGTACTTC.

The count of this clone is one. The chain joins TRBV30 to TRBJ2-3; D is uncertain. Germline CDR1 is GTSNPN and CDR2 is SVGIG (reference sequence). V was clipped by 2 bases and J by 2 bases, with 14 bases between them. The CDR3 covers 15 residues. This chain's CDR3 is CAWSLGEGATDTQYF. Written as DNA, the CDR3 is TGTGCCTGGAGTCTAGGCGAAGGAGCCACAGATACGCAGTATTTT.

This clone was observed a few times. J is TRBJ1-1 and V is TRBV5-1; D may be TRBD1 (5 bases). Per germline, CDR1 SGHRS and CDR2 YFSETQ. The V end lost 0 bases, the J end lost 11 bases, and 14 bases lay between the germline ends. The length of the CDR3 is 13 residues. This chain's CDR3 is CASSLDDSSQAFF. CDR3 nucleotide sequence: TGCGCCAGCAGCTTGGACGACAGTTCGCAGGCTTTCTTT.

The CDR3 bases are TGTGCCAGCAGCCTGAGGGGTTCTGGGGCCAACGTCCTGACTTTC. This codes for CASSLRGSGANVLTF. This chain links TRBV4-2 with TRBJ2-6, with D tentatively TRBD1 or TRBD2 (5 bases each). CDR1 and CDR2 from the germline V gene are LGHNA and YNFKEQ. This CDR3 contains 15 residues. The V and J ends lost 4 bases and 1 base respectively, with 8 bases between them.

The V and J genes are TRBV15 and TRBJ1-2, with 9 bases that match TRBD1. From germline, CDR1 is LNHNV and CDR2 YYDKDF (reference sequence). This CDR3 is 12 amino acids long. Unmatched junction bases numbered 3, after V lost 6 bases and J lost 7 bases. The CDR3 region is CATRKDRGGYTF. The CDR3 nucleotides are TGTGCCACCAGGAAGGACAGGGGTGGCTACACCTTC.

With regard to this clone: Distinct nucleotide sequences in the sample also encode this CDR3. The chain joins TRBV7-3 to TRBJ2-1, with TRBD2 matching 7 bases. The CDR3 contains 14 residues. Germline trimming cut 2 bases from V and 3 bases from J; bases unmatched to any gene: 1. CDR1 is SGHTA, CDR2 FQGTGA, per germline. CDR3 protein: CASSLRGDYNEQFF. CDR3 DNA sequence: TGTGCCAGCAGCTTACGGGGGGACTACAATGAGCAGTTCTTC.

This sequence joins TRBV5-4 and TRBJ2-3; no definite D call. Germline values: CDR1 SGHNT, CDR2 YYREEE (reference sequence). Trimming shortened V by 0 bases and J by 7 bases, and 9 bases separated the two germline ends. CDR3 length equals 13 residues. CDR3 coding DNA: TGTGCCAGCAGCTTGGTGACCCATAATACGCAGTATTTT. Translating gives CASSLVTHNTQYF.

The chain recombines TRBV5-6 with TRBJ2-6; weak D call: TRBD1 (6 bases). Trimming shortened V by 5 bases and J by 0 bases, and 15 bases separated the two germline ends. The germline V gene has CDR1 SGHDT and CDR2 YYEEEE. The length of the CDR3 is 17 residues. The CDR3 protein is CASRWGQGSSGANVLTF. The CDR3 bases are TGTGCCAGCAGGTGGGGGCAGGGGAGCTCTGGGGCCAACGTCCTGACTTTC.

The CDR3 DNA follows: TGTGCCAGCAGCTTGGGACAGGGGATTTCTAGCAATCAGCCCCAGCATTTT. It is translated as CASSLGQGISSNQPQHF. This rearrangement joins TRBV7-9 to TRBJ1-5; 10 positions agree with TRBD1. The CDR3 consists of 17 residues. The germline V gene encodes CDR1 SEHNR and CDR2 FQNEAQ (reference sequence). The ends lost 3 bases at V and 0 bases at J; junction bases unmatched: 5.

The rearrangement joins TRBV5-4 to TRBJ1-5; perhaps TRBD1 as D (6 bases). CDR1 is SGHNT and CDR2 is YYREEE in the germline V gene (reference sequence). V lost 3 bases to trimming and J lost 3 bases, with 10 bases between them. The CDR3 has 14 residues. CDR3 sequence reads: CASSSDRFNQPQHF. CDR3 coding DNA: TGTGCCAGCAGCTCCGACAGGTTCAATCAGCCCCAGCATTTT.

The rearrangement uses TRBV15 and TRBJ2-3; TRBD1 matches 11 bases. CDR3 size: 16 residues. With 1 base clipped from V and 5 bases from J, the junction kept 5 bases outside the gene matches. Germline values: CDR1 LNHNV, CDR2 YYDKDF (reference sequence). The CDR3 spells CATSRGTGGAGDTQYF. The CDR3 coding sequence is TGTGCCACCAGCAGAGGGACAGGGGGCGCCGGAGATACGCAGTATTTT.

The V gene is TRBV2, the J gene TRBJ1-5, with TRBD1 as a possible D gene (5 bases). CDR1 and CDR2 from the germline V gene are SNHLY and FYNNEI. The CDR3 has 12 residues. V was clipped by 8 bases and J by 2 bases, with 7 bases between them. As DNA, the CDR3 is TGTGCCAGCGCCAGGGGCAATCAGCCCCAGCATTTT. It is translated as CASARGNQPQHF.

The V and J genes are TRBV4-2 and TRBJ2-6; 7 bases line up with TRBD1. Germline lookup yields CDR1 LGHNA and CDR2 YNFKEQ. This CDR3 has 19 residues. Trimming at V came to 4 bases and at J to 0 bases, leaving 12 bases not matched to a gene. The CDR3 is CASSPFSGTAGSGANVLTF. In nucleotides, the CDR3 is TGTGCCAGCAGCCCGTTCTCCGGGACAGCCGGCTCTGGGGCCAACGTCCTGACTTTC.

The chain recombines TRBV6-5 with TRBJ2-5, with 9 nucleotides matching TRBD1. Germline values: CDR1 MNHEY, CDR2 SVGAGI. This CDR3 is 15 amino acids long. V shed 6 bases, J shed 2 bases, and the junction held 7 bases outside the gene matches. The CDR3 DNA reads as TGTGCCAGCAGCTTAAACAGGGGGCTGCAAGAGACCCAGTACTTC. Protein sequence: CASSLNRGLQETQYF.

This chain links TRBV6-1 with TRBJ1-4; D may be TRBD1 (6 bases). Per the germline V gene, CDR1 is MNHNS and CDR2 is SASEGT. Trimming stripped 5 bases from V and 5 bases from J, with 15 bases between. The CDR3 length is 15 residues. As DNA, the CDR3 is TGTGCCAGCAGTCATTTTCCGGGGGGCAATGAAAAACTGTTTTTT. Amino acid sequence: CASSHFPGGNEKLFF.

V and J are TRBV5-6 and TRBJ2-3; TRBD2 agrees at 8 bases. The ends lost 2 bases at V and 10 bases at J; junction bases unmatched: 9. Germline V CDR1 and CDR2: SGHDT, YYEEEE. The CDR3 runs to 14 residues. The CDR3 is CASSLPRREEAQYF. The CDR3 nucleotides are TGTGCCAGCAGCTTACCACGGCGGGAGGAGGCGCAGTATTTT.

The chain couples TRBV29-1 to TRBJ1-1; D remains ambiguous. V was trimmed by 4 bases and J by 0 bases, leaving 12 bases between them. This CDR3 has 14 residues. Germline V lookup: CDR1 SQVTM, CDR2 ANQGSEA. The CDR3 loop is CSVVTTFLNTEAFF. CDR3 in DNA: TGCAGCGTTGTAACTACCTTTTTGAACACTGAAGCTTTCTTT.

The J gene is TRBJ2-6, the V gene TRBV2; D is unclear. The V gene lost 4 bases and the J gene lost 2 bases, with 9 bases spanning the gap. In germline, CDR1 is SNHLY, CDR2 FYNNEI. The CDR3 consists of 15 residues. CDR3 protein: CASSAGVAGANVLTF. The CDR3 coding sequence is TGTGCCAGCAGTGCAGGCGTCGCTGGGGCCAACGTCCTGACTTTC.